This T cell receptor (beta chain) was profiled in a study of blood T cell repertoires in COVID-19. Study background: Acute-phase and convalescent COVID-19 samples originated in the United States, Italy and Spain.

Original processing methods: By means of reference gene primer amplification, nucleated cell counts were estimated. This table comes from immunoSEQ multiplex PCR, and its TCRdb copy is limited to in-frame clones, with some not included. V, J and clone size reflect that table, while D and trimming were determined from the DNA. The sample lists about 160,000 clones; 80% to 90% were seen once. All enrollees were about 18 to 89 years old and from fewer than 25 US areas. The sequence derives from a man aged 45-60 years who had recovered from COVID-19. The sample consisted of PBMCs or T cells enriched from blood (not recorded which).

The CDR3 spells CASSQWDNGRAFF. As DNA, the CDR3 is TGTGCCAGCAGCCAATGGGACAACGGGAGGGCTTTCTTT. The genes are TRBV3-1 (or the pseudogene TRBV3-2) and TRBJ1-1; D perhaps matches TRBD1 (6 bases). CDR1 is LGHDT, CDR2 YNNKEL, per germline (reference sequence). This CDR3 has 13 residues. V lost 2 bases, J lost 11 bases, and 15 bases lay in between.